This T cell receptor (beta chain) was captured by sequencing in a study of metastatic and nonmetastatic thyroid tumors. Overall study context: Repertoire data that came from the blood and tumor or nodule tissue of malignant and benign thyroid patients were compared. Study results and limitations: Significantly higher TCR beta diversity was reportedly seen in malignant thyroid tumors than benign nodules, in blood and tumor.

Each patient came to thyroid surgery without any prior treatment (of any kind). The CDR3 runs to 11 residues. The germline V and J ends were trimmed by 2 bases and 3 bases, with 4 bases remaining between them. The germline V gene has CDR1 GTSNPN and CDR2 SVGIG (reference sequence). In this sample, this clone turned up many times. What it binds is not known. Original analysis: Using the CDR3 differences seen across clinicopathological groups, the authors built a distant-metastasis classifier for papillary thyroid cancer, which was meant to discriminate distant-metastatic patients. TCRdb redid the clone calls on the PCR reads using MiXCR. The V and J calls follow TCRdb's processing rather than the paper's. In the table there are fewer than 20,000 clones, approximately 24% of which are singletons.

The source material was tumor tissue. The TCR originated in a male donor with papillary thyroid cancer or a benign thyroid nodule (not recorded which). Some clones in this sample may be carry-over from other donors' samples. The chain carries TRBV30 and TRBJ1-1; D is unclear. CDR3 sequence (DNA): TGTGCCTGGAGTCATGACACTGAAGCTTTCTTT. Its protein product is CAWSHDTEAFF.